The 28 T cell receptor beta chains in this list originate from one sample, sequenced in a study of response to subunit inactivated influenza vaccine. TCRdb analysed the RT-PCR reads with MiXCR anew, one entry per CDR3 protein. The sample consists of about 800,000 distinct CDR3 sequences, 21% of them appearing once. The material was PBMCs from blood, obtained 4 to 6 days after vaccination. The receptors come from a man aged 45-65 years who received an inactivated influenza vaccine.

The chain has TRBV18 and TRBJ2-7, with 7 bases lining up with TRBD1. With 3 bases clipped from V and 3 bases from J, the junction kept 5 bases outside the gene matches. The CDR3 runs 14 residues. Germline CDR1 reads KGHSH; CDR2 reads LQKENI. This chain's CDR3 is CASSPSGQFYEQYF. CDR3 bases: TGTGCCAGCTCACCTTCGGGACAGTTCTACGAGCAGTACTTC.

This clonotype came up a few times. In nucleotides, the CDR3 is TGTGCCAGCAGTGAAGGTGGCAGAATCTCTGGAAACACCATATATTTT. It is translated as CASSEGGRISGNTIYF. The V call is TRBV28, the J call TRBJ1-3; unclear D gene. V shed 5 bases and J shed 0 bases, with 14 bases lying between them. CDR1 and CDR2 (germline): MDHEN, SYDVKM. The CDR3 is 16 amino acids.

V is TRBV5-6 and J is TRBJ1-1; possible D gene TRBD1, 5 bases. Germline loops: CDR1 SGHDT, CDR2 YYEEEE. V gave up 0 bases and J gave up 11 bases, with 11 bases separating them. There are 12 residues in the CDR3. The CDR3 DNA sequence: TGTGCCAGCAGCTTGGCGGAGGGACGTGCTTTCTTT. Encoded protein: CASSLAEGRAFF.

About this clonotype itself: One end of the junction fails to match germline, which may point to a read error. V and J are TRBV30 and TRBJ1-1, with 7 bases that match TRBD1. The germline CDR1 and CDR2 sequences are GTSNPN and SVGIG (reference sequence). The CDR3 spans 11 residues. The CDR3 region is CASRGEGAGGF. Written as DNA, the CDR3 is TGTGCCTCAAGGGGAGAGGGGGCGGGTGGCTTT.

This clonotype has more than one count but fewer than ten. The chain joins TRBV20-1 to TRBJ2-7; the D gene is possibly TRBD2 (7 bases). Germline V gene lookup returns CDR1 DFQATT and CDR2 SNEGSKA (reference sequence). There are 17 residues in the CDR3. Trimming took 0 bases from V and 3 from J, leaving 21 bases between them. CDR3 sequence: CSARDLRGASGNYEQYF. The CDR3 DNA sequence: TGCAGTGCTAGAGACCTCCGGGGGGCTAGCGGAAACTACGAGCAGTACTTC.

There are a few counts of this clonotype. This chain connects TRBV7-2 to TRBJ2-3; 10 bases are a match to TRBD2. Germline loops: CDR1 SGHTA, CDR2 FQGNSA. This CDR3 has 17 amino acids. V was clipped by 5 bases and J by 2 bases; unmatched bases: 10. The CDR3 region has the DNA TGTGCCAGCAGCCGTAGCGGGGGGACACGATACACAGATACGCAGTATTTT. Amino acid sequence: CASSRSGGTRYTDTQYF.

In this sample, this clonotype turned up a few times. This chain uses TRBV20-1 with TRBJ1-1, with D possibly TRBD1 on 6 matching bases. CDR1 is DFQATT, CDR2 SNEGSKA, per germline (reference sequence). Trimming removed 8 bases from V and 6 bases from J, with 19 bases in between. The CDR3 consists of 13 residues. The CDR3 loop reads CSSTGYGNAEAFF. The CDR3 DNA sequence: TGCAGTTCTACAGGGTACGGCAACGCTGAAGCTTTCTTT.

J is TRBJ1-2 and V is TRBV20-1; D might be TRBD1 (5 bases). Germline CDR1 is DFQATT and CDR2 is SNEGSKA (reference sequence). The CDR3 runs 14 residues. V was shortened by 6 bases and J by 5 bases, with 19 bases between the two germline ends. CDR3 bases: TGCAGTGCAGGACGACAAGGGGCCGGGTATGGCTACACCTTC. Amino acid sequence: CSAGRQGAGYGYTF.

The chain is built from TRBV2 and TRBJ2-5, with TRBD2 matching 9 bases. Germline lookup yields CDR1 SNHLY and CDR2 FYNNEI. There are 17 residues in the CDR3. V was clipped by 4 bases and J by 2 bases; unmatched bases: 11. The DNA of the CDR3 is TGTGCCAGCAGTGTGTTTACCAGCGGGGGGAAACAAGAGACCCAGTACTTC. This encodes CASSVFTSGGKQETQYF.

This clonotype was picked up a small number of times. The rearrangement joins TRBV4-3 to TRBJ1-6; TRBD1 is a possible D gene (6 bases). The germline CDR1 and CDR2 sequences are LGHNA and YSLEER. This CDR3 is 14 amino acids long. Deletions cut 4 bases from V and 7 bases from J, with 11 bases between. DNA of the CDR3: TGCGCCAGCAGCCTTAGGACAGCCAATTCACCCCTCCACTTT. Amino acids: CASSLRTANSPLHF.

This chain joins TRBV7-9 and TRBJ2-7; D tentatively fits TRBD1 or TRBD2 (5 bases each). CDR1 is SEHNR and CDR2 is FQNEAQ in the germline V gene (reference sequence). V was cut by 5 bases and J by 5 bases, with 19 bases left in between. This CDR3 has 15 residues. The CDR3 loop is CASSLRGGFGHEQYF. In nucleotides, the CDR3 is TGTGCCAGCAGCCTACGGGGCGGCTTTGGGCACGAGCAGTACTTC.

There are a few counts of this clonotype. This sequence joins TRBV6-1 and TRBJ2-3; TRBD2 agrees at 11 bases. Germline V gene lookup returns CDR1 MNHNS and CDR2 SASEGT. The CDR3 spans 15 residues. Losses at the gene ends were 6 bases for V and 8 bases for J; bases not matched to a gene: 10. The CDR3 spells CASSPTSGSLGTQYF. CDR3 in DNA: TGTGCCAGCAGCCCCACTAGCGGGAGTCTTGGTACGCAGTATTTT.

This rearrangement joins TRBV20-1 to TRBJ2-7; 11 nucleotides line up with TRBD2. The germline CDR1 and CDR2 sequences are DFQATT and SNEGSKA (reference sequence). Trimming removed 0 bases from V and 1 base from J; junction bases left unmatched: 2. CDR3 size: 15 residues. The DNA of the CDR3 is TGCAGTGCTAGAGACGGGACTAGCGGTTCCTACGAGCAGTACTTC. Translating it yields CSARDGTSGSYEQYF.

The chain uses TRBV5-6 and TRBJ2-7, with TRBD1 matching 8 bases. The CDR3 is 15 amino acids. Germline CDR1 SGHDT, CDR2 YYEEEE. V dropped 4 bases and J dropped 3; count of bases not matched to a gene: 9. DNA of the CDR3: TGTGCCAGCAGCCCGCCAGGGGGCCCTATCTACGAGCAGTACTTC. As protein: CASSPPGGPIYEQYF.

The chain uses TRBV20-1 and TRBJ2-5; tentatively, D is TRBD1 or TRBD2 (5 bases each). V gave up 0 bases and J gave up 5 bases, with 13 bases separating them. CDR1 is DFQATT, CDR2 SNEGSKA, per germline (reference sequence). The CDR3 extends over 14 amino acids. The CDR3 coding sequence is TGCAGTGCTAGAGATTGGGGGAGTGGGGAGACCCAGTACTTC. It encodes CSARDWGSGETQYF.

This clonotype was seen at least ten times. This rearrangement joins TRBV12-3 or TRBV12-4 to TRBJ2-5; no reliable D call. This CDR3 is 15 amino acids long. V lost 1 base, J lost 2 bases, and 11 bases lay in between. CDR3: CASSLVAWGQETQYF. For the CDR3, the DNA is TGTGCCAGCAGTTTAGTCGCCTGGGGTCAAGAGACCCAGTACTTC.

This chain uses TRBV15 with TRBJ1-4; weak D call: TRBD1 (5 bases). CDR1 is LNHNV, CDR2 YYDKDF, per germline (reference sequence). V shed 0 bases and J shed 8 bases, with 16 bases lying between them. CDR3 length equals 16 residues. CDR3 DNA: TGTGCCACCAGCAGAGATATGAGGGGATCAGGGGAAAAACTGTTTTTT. This sequence encodes CATSRDMRGSGEKLFF.

This clonotype showed up just a few times. This chain links TRBV9 with TRBJ2-2; D is perhaps TRBD1 (6 bases). Germline V gene data show CDR1 as SGDLS and CDR2 as YYNGEE. The CDR3 sequence is 15 residues long. Deletions cut 4 bases from V and 2 bases from J, with 12 bases between. CDR3 coding DNA: TGTGCCAGCAGCTACAGGGCGGACAACACCGGGGAGCTGTTTTTT. Translated, it gives CASSYRADNTGELFF.

This clonotype was detected a few times. The chain is built from TRBV11-1 and TRBJ1-1, with D perhaps TRBD1 (6 bases). Germline assignment: CDR1 SGHAT and CDR2 FQDESV (reference sequence). Trimming left V 6 bases short and J 3 bases short, with 29 bases between. CDR3 length equals 19 residues. The CDR3: CASRPPIWAGAQLHTEAFF. The CDR3 nucleotides are TGTGCCAGCAGACCACCCATATGGGCGGGGGCGCAGTTGCACACTGAAGCTTTCTTT.

This clonotype was observed a few times. The chain is built from TRBV7-6 and TRBJ2-3, with a tentative D call TRBD2 (5 bases). Germline CDR1 is SGHVS and CDR2 is FNYEAQ. Trimming shortened V by 5 bases and J by 5 bases, and 20 bases separated the two germline ends. The CDR3 sequence is 16 residues long. DNA of the CDR3: TGTGCCAGCAGCACCCAGACGGAGCCCCGGGGAGATACGCAGTATTTT. It encodes CASSTQTEPRGDTQYF.

This clonotype was seen a few times. This rearrangement joins TRBV27 to TRBJ2-3; 12 positions agree with TRBD2. This CDR3 contains 16 residues. The J segment lost 5 bases and the V segment lost 5 bases, leaving 8 bases of the junction unmatched. CDR1 is MNHEY and CDR2 is SMNVEV in the germline V gene (reference sequence). The CDR3 here is CASSGPSGGVEDTQYF. The CDR3, as DNA: TGTGCCAGCAGTGGGCCTAGCGGGGGGGTGGAAGATACGCAGTATTTT.

This clonotype turned up a few times. The chain couples TRBV4-3 to TRBJ2-5, with 10 positions matching TRBD2. V trimming: 0 bases; J trimming: 5 bases; junction bases outside the gene matches: 12. Germline values: CDR1 LGHNA, CDR2 YSLEER. The CDR3 totals 18 residues. The CDR3 bases are TGCGCCAGCAGCCAAGATCTTTTTAGCGGGAGGTTTAGTGAGACCCAGTACTTC. This gives the protein CASSQDLFSGRFSETQYF.

This clonotype has ten or more counts. V gene TRBV11-1 combines with J gene TRBJ2-1, with a tentative D call TRBD2 (6 bases). This CDR3 is built from 18 residues. The V end lost 6 bases, the J end lost 4 bases, and 25 bases lay between the germline ends. Germline V gene data show CDR1 as SGHAT and CDR2 as FQDESV (reference sequence). CDR3 residues: CASRFSGLLLAPYNEQFF. CDR3 bases: TGTGCCAGCAGGTTTTCGGGGCTACTACTAGCTCCGTACAATGAGCAGTTCTTC.

The chain links TRBV6-1 to TRBJ1-1; a possible D gene is TRBD1 (5 bases). This CDR3 region has 14 residues. Germline assignment: CDR1 MNHNS and CDR2 SASEGT. Trimming shortened V by 7 bases and J by 1 base, and 13 bases separated the two germline ends. The CDR3 spells CASTVLGGNTEAFF. Written as DNA, the CDR3 is TGTGCCAGCACCGTACTCGGGGGGAACACTGAAGCTTTCTTT.

This clonotype has a handful of counts. V gene TRBV10-3 combines with J gene TRBJ2-5; D assignment may be TRBD1 or TRBD2 (5 bases each). The germline V gene has CDR1 ENHRY and CDR2 SYGVKD. This CDR3 spans 14 amino acids. The germline V and J ends were trimmed by 4 bases and 0 bases, with 9 bases remaining between them. CDR3 bases: TGTGCCATCAGTGCGGGGCAGGACCAAGAGACCCAGTACTTC. It yields the protein CAISAGQDQETQYF.

There are a few counts of this clonotype. This chain uses TRBV7-8 with TRBJ2-3; 10 bases match TRBD2. Germline CDR1 is SGHVS and CDR2 is FQNEAQ. Trimming took 1 base from V and 4 from J; bases not matched to a gene: 5. The CDR3 covers 16 residues. The chain's CDR3 is CASSLGLAGESDTQYF. CDR3 nucleotide sequence: TGTGCCAGCAGCTTAGGCCTAGCGGGAGAATCAGATACGCAGTATTTT. The full variable domain, its missing parts supplied by reference TRBV7-8 and TRBJ2-3, is GAGVSQSPRYKVAKRGQDVALRCDPISGHVSLFWYQQALGQGPEFLTYFQNEAQLDKSGLPSDRFFAERPEGSVSTLKIQRTQQEDSAVYLCASSLGLAGESDTQYFGPGTRLTVL.

The chain couples TRBV4-3 to TRBJ1-2; 7 nucleotides match TRBD1. CDR1 is LGHNA, CDR2 YSLEER, per germline. The CDR3 is made up of 14 amino acids. V gave up 1 base and J gave up 4 bases; unmatched junction bases: 3. This CDR3 reads CASSQARGPYGYTF. CDR3 sequence (DNA): TGCGCCAGCAGCCAAGCAAGGGGGCCCTATGGCTACACCTTC.

This clonotype was observed a few times. V and J are TRBV4-1 and TRBJ2-5; D call uncertain. Trimming cost V 3 bases and J 4 bases, with 6 bases left between them. Germline V gives CDR1 MGHRA, CDR2 YSYEKL. This CDR3 contains 12 residues. DNA for the CDR3: TGCGCCAGCAGCCAGATCGGAGAGACCCAGTACTTC. As protein: CASSQIGETQYF.